Sequencing of this T cell receptor beta chain was carried out in a study of patients and donors after allogeneic stem cell transplantation. TCRdb redid the calling of the RT-PCR reads with MiXCR, one entry per CDR3 protein. The repertoire holds about a million distinct CDR3 sequences, with around 17% as singletons. On this clonotype itself: The junction differs from germline at one of its ends, possibly a read error.

Sample: blood, either unsorted or a sorted T cell fraction (not recorded which). The TCR sequence derives from a human donor who was either an allogeneic HSCT recipient or a stem cell or donor lymphocyte infusion donor (not recorded which). It is not recorded whose cells these are; they may come from a transplant donor.

The chain's CDR3 is CAASEYEQYF. CDR3 nucleotides: TGCGCGGCTAGCGAGTACGAGCAGTACTTC. The gene calls are TRBV6-1 and TRBJ2-7, with D possibly being TRBD2 (6 bases). The CDR3 sequence is 10 residues long. The germline gives CDR1 MNHNS, CDR2 SASEGT.